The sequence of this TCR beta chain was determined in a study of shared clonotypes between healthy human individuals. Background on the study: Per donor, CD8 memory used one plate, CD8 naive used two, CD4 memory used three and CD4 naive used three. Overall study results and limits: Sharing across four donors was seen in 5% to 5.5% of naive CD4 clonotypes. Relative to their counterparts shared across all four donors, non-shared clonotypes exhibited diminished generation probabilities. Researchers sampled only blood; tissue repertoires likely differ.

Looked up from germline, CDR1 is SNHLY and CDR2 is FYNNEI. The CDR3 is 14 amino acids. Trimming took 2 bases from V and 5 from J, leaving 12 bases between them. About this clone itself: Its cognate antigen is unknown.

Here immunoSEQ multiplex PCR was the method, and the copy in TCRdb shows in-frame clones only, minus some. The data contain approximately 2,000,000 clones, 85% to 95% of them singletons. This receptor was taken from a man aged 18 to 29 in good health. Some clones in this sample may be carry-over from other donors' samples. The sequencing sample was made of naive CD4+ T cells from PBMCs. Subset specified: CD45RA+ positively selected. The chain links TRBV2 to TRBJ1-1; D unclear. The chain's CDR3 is CASSEFTVGTEAFF. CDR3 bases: TGTGCCAGCAGTGAATTTACAGTAGGGACTGAAGCTTTCTTT.